This T cell receptor beta chain was found in a study of cytomegalovirus exposure and HLA in healthy donors. The validation cohort, a group of over a hundred subjects, included the donors and was separate from the approximately 650-subject first cohort. Of note for this clone: The target antigen is unknown.

Study-level results: Per published reports, the classifier diagnosed cytomegalovirus status with high specificity and sensitivity. Overall, around 160 TCR beta chains were annotated as cytomegalovirus-associated. Three chains linked to CMV were shown in vitro to be specific for CMV antigens.

Some clones are missing from TCRdb's copy, which holds only in-frame ones; the method was immunoSEQ multiplex PCR. Counted here are about 220,000 clones, approximately 88% occurring once; the ten biggest clones make up around 15%. The CDR3 sequence is 12 residues long. Trimming shortened V by 5 bases and J by 7 bases, and 8 bases separated the two germline ends. Per germline, CDR1 SGHAT and CDR2 FQNNGV. This clonotype originated in a woman between 25 and 40 years old in good health and CMV-seropositive. The source material was PBMCs. The chain employs TRBV11-2 and TRBJ1-4; maybe TRBD1 (5 bases). The CDR3: CASSGASEKLFF. The CDR3 region has the DNA TGTGCCAGCAGCGGGGCGTCTGAAAAACTGTTTTTT.